This is a list of T cell receptor beta chains from one sample in a study of blood T cell repertoires in COVID-19. Some clones are missing from TCRdb's copy, which holds only in-frame ones; the method was immunoSEQ multiplex PCR. This sample has tens of thousands of clones, with around four fifths found just once. Sequencing used peripheral blood. The source is a human donor in a cohort sampled during active COVID-19. CDR3s include the opening cysteine and the closing phenylalanine or tryptophan. The D gene is left open where the match is weak. The listing skips clone size in some rows; elsewhere it reads once, few, many or a size class.

j_call	d_call	v_call	clone_size	cdr3_aa	cdr3_nt
TRBJ1-1	.	TRBV5-1	once	CASSLDGAGVGSGGNTEAFF	TGCGCCAGCAGCCTGGATGGGGCAGGGGTCGGTAGTGGTGGAAACACTGAAGCTTTCTTT
TRBJ2-7	TRBD1	TRBV18	few	CASSRDSSYEQYF	TGTGCCAGCTCCCGGGACAGCTCCTACGAGCAGTACTTC
TRBJ1-3	.	TRBV7-5	.	CVRSLATELSGNTIYF	TGTGTCAGAAGCTTAGCGACAGAACTCTCTGGAAACACCATATATTTT
TRBJ2-1	.	TRBV6-5	.	CASSRGQGTEQFF	TGTGCCAGCAGTCGAGGCCAAGGGACAGAGCAGTTCTTC
TRBJ2-1	TRBD2	TRBV6-5	.	CASSYWGGRDNEQFF	TGTGCCAGCAGTTACTGGGGCGGGAGAGATAATGAGCAGTTCTTC
TRBJ2-1	TRBD2	TRBV24-1	.	CATSDLAGVGYNEQFF	TGTGCCACCAGTGATCTAGCGGGAGTCGGCTACAATGAGCAGTTCTTC
TRBJ1-1	TRBD1	TRBV27	.	CASSFSLRDRGQTEAFF	TGTGCCAGCAGTTTCTCCCTCCGGGACAGGGGGCAAACTGAAGCTTTCTTT
TRBJ1-5	.	TRBV7-2	.	CASSFEQGTPQHF	TGTGCCAGCAGCTTTGAGCAGGGTACGCCCCAGCATTTT
TRBJ2-7	TRBD1	TRBV14	.	CASSQGLQGASYEQYF	TGTGCCAGCAGCCAAGGATTACAGGGGGCATCCTACGAGCAGTACTTC
TRBJ2-5	.	TRBV6-5	.	CASSPPARQGETQYF	TGTGCCAGCAGTCCCCCGGCCAGGCAAGGAGAGACCCAGTACTTC
TRBJ2-7	.	TRBV18	.	CASCPGRRSYEQYF	TGTGCCAGCTGCCCCGGTAGGAGGTCCTACGAGCAGTACTTC
TRBJ2-7	TRBD1	TRBV18	.	CASSPTGVGEQYF	TGTGCCAGCTCACCGACAGGGGTCGGCGAGCAGTACTTC
TRBJ1-5	.	TRBV14	.	CASRRTKGSQPQHF	TGTGCCAGCAGACGGACCAAAGGGAGTCAGCCCCAGCATTTT
TRBJ1-2	TRBD1	TRBV2	once	CASASQGALYGYTF	TGTGCCAGCGCGAGCCAGGGGGCCCTCTATGGCTACACCTTC
TRBJ2-7	TRBD1	TRBV15	.	CATEGQGSYEQYF	TGTGCCACCGAGGGACAGGGGAGCTACGAGCAGTACTTC
TRBJ2-6	.	TRBV19	.	CASTIRSGASGANVLTF	TGTGCCAGTACCATACGGTCAGGGGCGTCTGGGGCCAACGTCCTGACTTTC
TRBJ1-5	.	TRBV2	.	CASSGTASNQPQHF	TGTGCCAGCAGTGGGACAGCGAGCAATCAGCCCCAGCATTTT
TRBJ1-1	.	TRBV5-1	.	CASSLQGQGNTEAFF	TGCGCCAGCAGCTTGCAGGGTCAGGGGAACACTGAAGCTTTCTTT
TRBJ2-1	.	TRBV14	.	CASSQEKRESSEQFF	TGTGCCAGCAGCCAAGAGAAACGGGAAAGTAGTGAGCAGTTCTTC
TRBJ2-1	.	TRBV5-5	few	CASSLTAATYNEQFF	TGTGCCAGCAGCTTGACAGCAGCCACCTACAATGAGCAGTTCTTC
TRBJ2-1	.	TRBV29-1	.	CSVDLEGGNEQFF	TGCAGCGTTGATTTGGAGGGAGGCAATGAGCAGTTCTTC
TRBJ2-1	.	TRBV6-5	.	CASSTRNPGIPEFF	TGTGCCAGCAGTACCCGTAACCCGGGGATACCTGAGTTCTTC
TRBJ1-6	.	TRBV7-8	.	CASGTTENSPLHF	TGTGCCAGCGGCACGACAGAAAATTCACCCCTCCACTTT
TRBJ2-1	.	TRBV7-9	.	CASSQADLFYNEQFF	TGTGCCAGCAGCCAAGCGGACCTTTTCTACAATGAGCAGTTCTTC
TRBJ2-7	TRBD1	TRBV13	.	CASNTGADSFEQYF	TGTGCCAGCAATACAGGGGCAGATTCCTTCGAGCAGTACTTC
TRBJ2-7	TRBD1	TRBV29-1	.	CSAGTDAREQYF	TGCAGCGCCGGGACAGATGCGCGCGAGCAGTACTTC
TRBJ2-5	TRBD2	TRBV10-3	.	CAISEGGLGETQYF	TGTGCCATCAGTGAGGGAGGACTAGGAGAGACCCAGTACTTC
TRBJ1-4	.	TRBV3-1/TRBV3-2	.	CASSKWTNEKLFF	TGTGCCAGCAGCAAATGGACAAATGAAAAACTGTTTTTT
TRBJ2-3	.	TRBV30	.	CAWSGADTQYF	TGTGCCTGGAGCGGGGCAGATACGCAGTATTTT
TRBJ2-3	TRBD1	TRBV7-9	few	CASGQGGDTQYF	TGTGCCAGTGGACAGGGAGGAGATACGCAGTATTTT
TRBJ2-3	TRBD1	TRBV5-1	.	CASGETGNRADTQYF	TGCGCCAGCGGGGAGACAGGGAATCGGGCAGATACGCAGTATTTT
TRBJ2-5	TRBD1	TRBV19	few	CASSSIRGRETQYF	TGTGCCAGTAGTAGCATCAGGGGGCGGGAGACCCAGTACTTC
TRBJ2-7	.	TRBV7-8	.	CASSSYRDTSSYEQYF	TGTGCCAGCAGCTCCTACCGGGACACGAGCTCCTACGAGCAGTACTTC
TRBJ2-7	.	TRBV7-3	few	CASSSKQGREQYF	TGTGCCAGCAGCTCAAAACAGGGGAGGGAGCAGTACTTC
TRBJ1-3	.	TRBV4-1	.	CASSQEGGTPRGNTIYF	TGCGCCAGCAGCCAAGAGGGGGGGACCCCCCGAGGAAACACCATATATTTT
TRBJ1-6	TRBD1	TRBV5-4	.	CASRLDRDPNSPLHF	TGTGCCAGCAGGCTAGACAGGGATCCTAATTCACCCCTCCACTTT
TRBJ2-1	.	TRBV19	few	CASSTTSTYNEQFF	TGTGCCAGTAGTACTACTAGCACCTACAATGAGCAGTTCTTC
TRBJ2-1	.	TRBV28	.	CASSLSVGLEQFF	TGTGCCAGCAGTTTATCCGTTGGACTTGAGCAGTTCTTC
TRBJ2-5	.	TRBV6-5	once	CASSQKQETQYF	TGTGCCAGCAGCCAGAAGCAAGAGACCCAGTACTTC
TRBJ2-3	.	TRBV5-1	.	CASSPGGPRADTQYF	TGCGCCAGCAGCCCCGGGGGGCCCCGAGCAGATACGCAGTATTTT
TRBJ2-3	TRBD2	TRBV7-2	.	CASSLSGRGGADTQYF	TGTGCCAGCAGCCTCTCTGGGCGGGGGGGGGCAGATACGCAGTATTTT
TRBJ2-2	TRBD2	TRBV10-2	.	CASSPGLAGGNTGELFF	TGCGCCAGCAGCCCGGGACTAGCGGGAGGGAACACCGGGGAGCTGTTTTTT
TRBJ2-5	TRBD2	TRBV28	.	CASSFAAGGVETQYF	TGTGCCAGCAGTTTTGCGGCGGGAGGGGTAGAGACCCAGTACTTC
TRBJ1-1	.	TRBV3-1/TRBV3-2	.	CASSYRRTEAFF	TGTGCCAGCAGCTACAGACGCACTGAAGCTTTCTTT
TRBJ1-5	.	TRBV27	.	CASSLRGDSNQPQHF	TGTGCCAGCAGTTTACGGGGGGATAGCAATCAGCCCCAGCATTTT